These 17 T cell receptor beta chains share one sample of origin, sequenced in a study of blood T cell repertoires in COVID-19. Repertoires were generated with immunoSEQ multiplex PCR, while TCRdb's copy carries only in-frame clones and drops some. The data show tens of thousands of clones, around 92% seen once. The sequenced sample was peripheral blood. These receptors were collected from a human donor in a cohort sampled during active COVID-19.

This rearrangement joins TRBV7-9 to TRBJ1-1, with 8 bases lining up with TRBD1. The V segment lost 5 bases and the J segment 4 bases; nucleotides outside the gene matches: 21. The CDR3 extends over 19 amino acids. The V gene's germline CDR1 is SEHNR and CDR2 FQNEAQ (reference sequence). This CDR3 is CASSRIPPGGGQAITEAFF. CDR3 nucleotides: TGTGCCAGCAGCCGAATACCCCCAGGGGGCGGGCAGGCGATCACTGAAGCTTTCTTT.

CDR3 nucleotides: TGTGCCAGCAGCTTCCGAGGACGGGAGAGTAGGACCCAGGAGACCCAGTACTTC. Its protein product is CASSFRGRESRTQETQYF. The chain has TRBV7-2 and TRBJ2-5; a weak D match, TRBD2 (6 bases). Germline-derived CDR1 and CDR2 are SGHTA and FQGNSA. This CDR3 has 18 residues. V gave up 3 bases and J gave up 5 bases, with 25 bases separating them.

The genes are TRBV19 and TRBJ1-1; 8 bases line up with TRBD1. CDR3 length: 13 residues. The trim removed 3 bases at V and 5 bases at J, leaving 2 bases unmatched. Germline V gene sequence: CDR1 LNHDA, CDR2 SQIVND (reference sequence). As DNA, the CDR3 is TGTGCCAGTAGTATCACAGGGGGTACTGAAGCTTTCTTT. This gives the protein CASSITGGTEAFF.

The J gene is TRBJ2-7, the V gene TRBV7-9; maybe TRBD1 (6 bases). Trimming left V 5 bases short and J 1 base short, with 12 bases between. CDR3 length equals 14 residues. Germline V CDR1 and CDR2: SEHNR, FQNEAQ (reference sequence). The CDR3 region is CASSKRGSSYEQYF. The CDR3 nucleotides read TGTGCCAGCAGCAAAAGGGGGTCATCCTACGAGCAGTACTTC.

In nucleotides, the CDR3 is TGTGCCACCAGTGACGGTGACACTAGCAATGAGCAGTTCTTC. It encodes CATSDGDTSNEQFF. The chain joins TRBV24-1 to TRBJ2-1; D is possibly TRBD2 (5 bases). Germline CDR1 and CDR2: KGHDR and SFDVKD. The length of the CDR3 is 14 residues. Trimming took off 4 bases at V and 6 bases at J, with 12 bases between the two ends.

The chain has TRBV28 and TRBJ1-2, with 9 bases matching TRBD1. V was clipped by 4 bases and J by 5 bases; unmatched bases: 8. From germline, CDR1 is MDHEN and CDR2 SYDVKM. The CDR3 covers 15 residues. This chain's CDR3 is CASSSTGGLGYGYTF. The CDR3 nucleotides read TGTGCCAGCAGTTCCACAGGGGGCCTTGGGTATGGCTACACCTTC.

This chain links TRBV25-1 with TRBJ2-2, with 13 bases lining up with TRBD2. The V and J ends lost 4 bases and 7 bases, in that order; junction bases with no gene match: 6. Per germline, CDR1 MGHDK and CDR2 SYGVNS. This CDR3 has 16 amino acids. The CDR3: CASSGRTSGSFGELFF. The DNA of the CDR3 is TGTGCCAGCAGTGGTCGGACTAGCGGGAGTTTCGGGGAGCTGTTTTTT.

The chain carries TRBV19 and TRBJ1-2, with 7 nucleotides matching TRBD1. The CDR3 runs to 14 residues. Germline V gives CDR1 LNHDA, CDR2 SQIVND (reference sequence). The J segment lost 4 bases and the V segment lost 3 bases, leaving 5 bases of the junction unmatched. The CDR3 region has the DNA TGTGCCAGTAGTATTCCCGGGACAGCCTATGGCTACACCTTC. Translating it yields CASSIPGTAYGYTF.

The CDR3 is CASSLGGGGPDTQYF. CDR3 DNA sequence: TGTGCCAGCAGCTTAGGCGGCGGAGGACCAGATACGCAGTATTTT. This rearrangement joins TRBV7-2 to TRBJ2-3, with D perhaps matching TRBD2 (5 bases). CDR3 length: 15 residues. Trimming removed 1 base at V and 4 bases at J, with 12 bases between. Germline CDR1 and CDR2: SGHTA and FQGNSA.

The chain is built from TRBV1 and TRBJ2-3; the D call TRBD2 from the table was never checked on the DNA. TRBV1 constitutes a pseudogene. CDR3 size: 20 residues. DNA for the CDR3: TGCACCAGCAGTGACGACCGACTAGCGGGGGAACCGCACCCCACAGATACGCAGTATTTT. It translates to CTSSDDRLAGEPHPTDTQYF.

This rearrangement joins TRBV9 to TRBJ2-3, with a possible D match to TRBD1 (5 bases). Trimming removed 4 bases from V and 0 bases from J, with 15 bases in between. Germline-derived CDR1 and CDR2 are SGDLS and YYNGEE. The CDR3 covers 16 residues. CDR3: CASSPWGLTSTDTQYF. The CDR3 coding sequence is TGTGCCAGCAGCCCTTGGGGCCTAACTAGCACAGATACGCAGTATTTT.

This rearrangement joins TRBV19 to TRBJ1-5; 10 bases align to TRBD1. After removal of 2 bases from V and 3 bases from J, the junction contained 13 bases not matched to a gene. Germline assignment: CDR1 LNHDA and CDR2 SQIVND (reference sequence). This CDR3 is built from 19 residues. CDR3 region: CASSIRFSGTGATNQPQHF. The CDR3 coding sequence is TGTGCCAGTAGTATAAGATTTTCCGGGACAGGGGCCACCAATCAGCCCCAGCATTTT.

The V call is TRBV9, the J call TRBJ2-1; D is uncertain. This CDR3 has 14 residues. Germline lookup yields CDR1 SGDLS and CDR2 YYNGEE. The V gene lost 0 bases and the J gene lost 5 bases, with 9 bases spanning the gap. The CDR3 spells CASSVGTSHNEQFF. For the CDR3, the DNA is TGTGCCAGCAGCGTAGGTACTTCCCACAATGAGCAGTTCTTC. Looking up the rest from reference TRBV9 and TRBJ2-1 gives the full variable domain: DSGVTQTPKHLITATGQRVTLRCSPRSGDLSVYWYQQSLDQGLQFLIQYYNGEERAKGNILERFSAQQFPDLHSELNLSSLELGDSALYFCASSVGTSHNEQFFGPGTRLTVL.

This clone was counted a single time. The chain couples TRBV18 to TRBJ2-7, with D hard to call. The V end was cut by 6 bases, the J end by 6 bases, with 12 bases between. This CDR3 has 12 residues. Germline-derived CDR1 and CDR2 are KGHSH and LQKENI. DNA of the CDR3: TGTGCCAGCTCCCTAAATCCCCTCGAGCAGTACTTC. This gives the protein CASSLNPLEQYF.

This chain links TRBV5-4 with TRBJ1-4, with D possibly matching TRBD1 (5 bases). The germline V and J ends were trimmed by 5 bases and 3 bases, with 11 bases remaining between them. CDR3 length equals 14 residues. Per the germline V gene, CDR1 is SGHNT and CDR2 is YYREEE (reference sequence). CDR3 DNA sequence: TGTGCCAGCAGAGGCCGGGGGGCTAATGAAAAACTGTTTTTT. Encoded protein: CASRGRGANEKLFF.

The rearrangement uses TRBV28 and TRBJ2-7; possible D gene TRBD2, 5 bases. Deletions cut 8 bases from V and 0 bases from J, with 14 bases between. CDR1 is MDHEN, CDR2 SYDVKM, per germline. The CDR3 is 14 amino acids. This chain's CDR3 is CASSRAGSSYEQYF. The CDR3 DNA sequence: TGTGCCAGCTCTAGGGCGGGCAGCTCCTACGAGCAGTACTTC.

The chain carries TRBV5-4 and TRBJ2-7; 7 bases agree with TRBD2. The germline V gene has CDR1 SGHNT and CDR2 YYREEE (reference sequence). V gave up 2 bases and J gave up 5 bases; unmatched junction bases: 13. CDR3 size: 16 residues. CDR3 DNA sequence: TGTGCCAGCAGCTTCCCTCCTTCGGGGGGAATCGACGAGCAGTACTTC. The encoded protein is CASSFPPSGGIDEQYF.